The following is a T cell receptor (beta chain) sequence with its context. The record originates from a study of blood T cell repertoires in COVID-19. Across the whole study: Both acute and convalescent COVID-19 samples were obtained from the United States, Italy and Spain. Sources were T cells, B-cell-depleted T cells, or PBMCs; the material itself was cDNA or gDNA.

Per the original data handling: The assay estimated nucleated cells by amplifying reference gene primers. Generated by immunoSEQ multiplex PCR, the TCRdb table keeps only in-frame clones and is missing some. V, J and clone size are those of that table, while D and trimming were read from the DNA. Among 300,000 to 450,000 clones listed, 85% were seen once. Between the trimmed V and J ends, which lost 9 bases and 0 bases, there was a span of 11 bases. Germline V lookup: CDR1 MNHEY, CDR2 SMNVEV (reference sequence). CDR3 size: 13 residues. What was sequenced was peripheral blood. This sequence joins TRBV27 and TRBJ1-1; TRBD1 is a possible D gene (5 bases). This TCR was recovered from a woman younger than 35 with acute or convalescent COVID-19. The CDR3 nucleotides are TGTGCCAGTAAACAGGCTTTGAACACTGAAGCTTTCTTT. This codes for CASKQALNTEAFF.